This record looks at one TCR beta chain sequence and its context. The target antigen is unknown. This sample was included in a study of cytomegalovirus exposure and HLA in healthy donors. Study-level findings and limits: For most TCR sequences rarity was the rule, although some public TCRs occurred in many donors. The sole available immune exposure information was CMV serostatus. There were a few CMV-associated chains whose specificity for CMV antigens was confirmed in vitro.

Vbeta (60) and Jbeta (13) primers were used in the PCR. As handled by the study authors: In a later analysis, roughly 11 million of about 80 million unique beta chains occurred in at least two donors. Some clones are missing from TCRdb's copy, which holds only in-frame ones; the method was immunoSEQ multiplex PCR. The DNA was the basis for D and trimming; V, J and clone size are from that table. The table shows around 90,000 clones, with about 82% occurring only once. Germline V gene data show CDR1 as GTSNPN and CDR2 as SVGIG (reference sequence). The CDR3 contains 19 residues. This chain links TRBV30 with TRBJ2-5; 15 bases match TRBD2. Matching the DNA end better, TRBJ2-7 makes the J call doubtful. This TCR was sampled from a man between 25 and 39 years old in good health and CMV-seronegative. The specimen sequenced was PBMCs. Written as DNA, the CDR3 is TGTGCCTGGAGTACCGGGGGACTAGCGGGAGGCTTGGTCTCCTACGAGCAGTACTTC. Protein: CAWSTGGLAGGLVSYEQYF.